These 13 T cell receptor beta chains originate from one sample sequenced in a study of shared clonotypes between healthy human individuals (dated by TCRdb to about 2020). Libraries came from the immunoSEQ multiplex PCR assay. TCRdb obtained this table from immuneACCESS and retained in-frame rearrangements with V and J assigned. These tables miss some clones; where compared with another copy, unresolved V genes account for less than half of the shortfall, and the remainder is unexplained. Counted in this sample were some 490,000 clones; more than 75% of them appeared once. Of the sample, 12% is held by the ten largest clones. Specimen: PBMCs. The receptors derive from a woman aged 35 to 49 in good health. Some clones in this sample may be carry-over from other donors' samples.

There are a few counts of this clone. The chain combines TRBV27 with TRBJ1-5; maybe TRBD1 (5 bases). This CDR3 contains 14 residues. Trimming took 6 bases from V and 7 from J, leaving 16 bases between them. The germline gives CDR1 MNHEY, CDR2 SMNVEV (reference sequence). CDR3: CASRPRAEGQPQHF. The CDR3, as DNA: TGTGCCAGCAGACCCAGGGCGGAAGGCCAGCCCCAGCATTTT.

In DNA, the CDR3 is TGTGCCAGACGTACGGGGGAGCAGTACTTC. Amino acid sequence: CARRTGEQYF. The J gene is TRBJ2-7, the V gene TRBV21-1; the table names TRBD2, a call not compared with the DNA. TRBV21-1 is flagged as a pseudogene. This CDR3 comprises 10 residues.

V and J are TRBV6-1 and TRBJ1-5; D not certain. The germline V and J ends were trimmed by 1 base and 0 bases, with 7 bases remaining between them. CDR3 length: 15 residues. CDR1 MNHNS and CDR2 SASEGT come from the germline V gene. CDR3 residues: CASSEEDGSNQPQHF. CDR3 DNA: TGTGCCAGCAGTGAAGAAGACGGTAGCAATCAGCCCCAGCATTTT.

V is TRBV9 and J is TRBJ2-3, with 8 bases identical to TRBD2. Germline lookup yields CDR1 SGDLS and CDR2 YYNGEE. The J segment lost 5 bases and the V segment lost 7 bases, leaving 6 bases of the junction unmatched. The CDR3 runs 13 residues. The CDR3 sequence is CASGGTRGDTQYF. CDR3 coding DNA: TGTGCCAGCGGTGGGACTAGGGGAGATACGCAGTATTTT.

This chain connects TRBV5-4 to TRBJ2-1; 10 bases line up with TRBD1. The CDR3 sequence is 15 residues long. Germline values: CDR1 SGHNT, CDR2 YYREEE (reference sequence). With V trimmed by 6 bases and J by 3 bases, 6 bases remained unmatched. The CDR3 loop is CASIQTGGGYNEQFF. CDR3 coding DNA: TGTGCCAGCATCCAGACAGGGGGCGGCTACAATGAGCAGTTCTTC. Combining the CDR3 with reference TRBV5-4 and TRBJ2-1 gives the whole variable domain ETGVTQSPTHLIKTRGQQVTLRCSSQSGHNTVSWYQQALGQGPQFIFQYYREEENGRGNFPPRFSGLQFPNYSSELNVNALELDDSALYLCASIQTGGGYNEQFFGPGTRLTVL.

The CDR3 DNA reads TGTGCCATCAGTGACCTCTTAGCGGGCACCTACGAGCAGTACTTC. Its translation: CAISDLLAGTYEQYF. V usage is TRBV10-3 and J usage is TRBJ2-7; 7 nucleotides match TRBD2. V trimming: 3 bases; J trimming: 2 bases; junction bases outside the gene matches: 7. CDR1 is ENHRY and CDR2 is SYGVKD in the germline V gene. The CDR3 totals 15 residues.

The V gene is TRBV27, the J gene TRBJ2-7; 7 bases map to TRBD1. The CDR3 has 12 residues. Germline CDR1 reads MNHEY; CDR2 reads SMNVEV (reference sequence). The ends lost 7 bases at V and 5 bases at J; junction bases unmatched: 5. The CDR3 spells CASTDRVHEQYF. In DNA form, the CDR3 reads TGTGCCAGCACTGACAGGGTCCACGAGCAGTACTTC.

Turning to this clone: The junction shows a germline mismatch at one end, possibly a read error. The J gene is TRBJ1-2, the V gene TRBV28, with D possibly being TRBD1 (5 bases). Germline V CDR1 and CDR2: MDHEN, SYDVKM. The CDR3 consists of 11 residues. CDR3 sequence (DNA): TGTGCCAGCAGTTTATATCAGGGCCCCTCCTTC. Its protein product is CASSLYQGPSF.

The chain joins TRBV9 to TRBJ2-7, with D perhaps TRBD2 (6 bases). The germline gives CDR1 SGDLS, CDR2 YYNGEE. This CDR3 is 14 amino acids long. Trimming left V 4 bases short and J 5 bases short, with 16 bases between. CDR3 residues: CASSPAAGRHEQYF. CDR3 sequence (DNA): TGTGCCAGCAGCCCCGCAGCGGGTAGGCACGAGCAGTACTTC.

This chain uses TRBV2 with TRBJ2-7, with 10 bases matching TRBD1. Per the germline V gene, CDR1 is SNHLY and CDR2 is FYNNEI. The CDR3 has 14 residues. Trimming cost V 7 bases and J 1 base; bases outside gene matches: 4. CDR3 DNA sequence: TGTGCCAGCATGAGGGACAGGGGATCCTACGAGCAGTACTTC. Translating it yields CASMRDRGSYEQYF.

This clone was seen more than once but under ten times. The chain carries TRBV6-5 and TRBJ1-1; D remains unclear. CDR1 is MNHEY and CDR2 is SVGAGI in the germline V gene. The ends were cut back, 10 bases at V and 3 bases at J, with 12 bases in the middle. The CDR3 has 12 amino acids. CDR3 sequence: CATKVGDTEAFF. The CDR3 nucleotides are TGTGCCACCAAGGTTGGGGACACTGAAGCTTTCTTT.

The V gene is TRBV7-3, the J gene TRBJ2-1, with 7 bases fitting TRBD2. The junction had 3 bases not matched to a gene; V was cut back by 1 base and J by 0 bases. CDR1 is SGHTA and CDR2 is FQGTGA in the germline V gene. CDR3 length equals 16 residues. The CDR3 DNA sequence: TGTGCCAGCAGCTTAAGTGGCGGGAGCTCCTACAATGAGCAGTTCTTC. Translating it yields CASSLSGGSSYNEQFF.

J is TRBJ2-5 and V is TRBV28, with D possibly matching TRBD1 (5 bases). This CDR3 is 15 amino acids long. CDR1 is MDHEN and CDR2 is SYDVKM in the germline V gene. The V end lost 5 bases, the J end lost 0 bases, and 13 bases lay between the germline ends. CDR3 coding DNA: TGTGCCAGCAGTACGGCAGGGCTTCACCAAGAGACCCAGTACTTC. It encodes CASSTAGLHQETQYF.